By frequency, the clone carrying this T cell receptor (beta chain) is medium-sized (0.01 to 0.1%). Multiplex touch-down PCR amplified TRB using TRB-A and TRB-B pools in one tube. From its re-call of the multiplex PCR reads, TCRdb lists each CDR3 protein once, without DNA. In total, the table holds over 2,500 distinct CDR3 sequences. This sample is drawn from a study of T cell clusters in autoimmune cytopenias. Each sample's input was 250 to 300 ng genomic DNA, 38,000 or so genome equivalents. This TCR came from a human donor with an autoimmune cytopenia or autoimmune hepatitis (not recorded which). The sequencing input was peripheral blood.

The CDR3 loop is CASSNQGGRQETQYF. This sequence joins TRBV19 and TRBJ2-5; with no DNA, the TCRdb D assignment of TRBD1 cannot be verified. Germline V gene data show CDR1 as LNHDA and CDR2 as SQIVND (reference sequence). The CDR3 length is 15 residues.